A selection of T cell receptor beta chains follows, all from one sample in a study of cytomegalovirus exposure and HLA in healthy donors. Generated by immunoSEQ multiplex PCR, the TCRdb table keeps only in-frame clones and is missing some. The sample carries about 190,000 clones, about 80% recorded once. Sequenced material: PBMCs. All receptors derive from a woman under 30 in good health and CMV-seropositive. Both conserved end residues are part of each CDR3. D genes are given only for firm matches.

D: NA
length: 16
J: TRBJ1-3
V: TRBV14
DNA: TGTGCCAGCAGCCCCCACATCTCGTCGTCTGGAAACACCATATATTTT
CDR3: CASSPHISSSGNTIYF

D: NA
length: 15
J: TRBJ1-5
V: TRBV7-2
DNA: TGTGCCAGCAGCCCGAGGCGGGTAAGCAATCAGCCCCAGCATTTT
CDR3: CASSPRRVSNQPQHF

D: TRBD2
length: 15
J: TRBJ2-1
V: TRBV10-2
DNA: TGCGCCAGCAGCCTAGCGGGGGGGCTGGCCAATGAGCAGTTCTTC
CDR3: CASSLAGGLANEQFF

D: TRBD1
length: 15
J: TRBJ1-4
V: TRBV18
DNA: TGTGCCAGCTCACGACAGGGCAGGGCTAATGAAAAACTGTTTTTT
CDR3: CASSRQGRANEKLFF

D: NA
length: 17
J: TRBJ2-2
V: TRBV11-2
DNA: TGTGCCAGCAGCTTAGGCGTTGCAGTGAGGGGGACCGGGGAGCTGTTTTTT
CDR3: CASSLGVAVRGTGELFF

D: TRBD1
length: 13
J: TRBJ2-1
V: TRBV19
DNA: TGTGCCAGCGCCGGGACAGCATACAATGAGCAGTTCTTC
CDR3: CASAGTAYNEQFF

D: TRBD2
length: 15
J: TRBJ2-3
V: TRBV7-9
DNA: TGTGCCAGCAGCTGGCGGGGGACTGTCACAGATACGCAGTATTTT
CDR3: CASSWRGTVTDTQYF

D: TRBD1
length: 18
J: TRBJ1-2
V: TRBV5-4
DNA: TGTGCCAGCAGCGGGGACAGTCAGCTAGGGCCCTCCAACTATGGCTACACCTTC
CDR3: CASSGDSQLGPSNYGYTF

D: NA
length: 12
J: TRBJ1-2
V: TRBV19
DNA: TGTGCCAGTGGGCCTCAGAACTATGGCTACACCTTC
CDR3: CASGPQNYGYTF

D: TRBD1
length: 16
J: TRBJ1-6
V: TRBV30
DNA: TGTGCCTGGAGCCCCCCCGGGGACAGATACAATTCACCCCTCCACTTT
CDR3: CAWSPPGDRYNSPLHF

D: NA
length: 13
J: TRBJ1-2
V: TRBV28
DNA: TGTGCCAGCAGCCCAAACGGGAACTATGGCTACACCTTC
CDR3: CASSPNGNYGYTF

D: NA
length: 14
J: TRBJ2-1
V: TRBV15
DNA: TGTGCCACCAGCAGAGAGCGGGTCATGAATGAGCAGTTCTTC
CDR3: CATSRERVMNEQFF

D: NA
length: 15
J: TRBJ2-7
V: TRBV2
DNA: TGTGCCAGCAGGGTTGGTACGGGATTACCCTACGAGCAGTACTTC
CDR3: CASRVGTGLPYEQYF

D: TRBD1
length: 14
J: TRBJ1-2
V: TRBV10-3
DNA: TGTGCCATCAGGGGGACAGGCGCCACCTATGGCTACACCTTC
CDR3: CAIRGTGATYGYTF

D: NA
length: 14
J: TRBJ1-2
V: TRBV23-1
DNA: TGCGCCAGCAGTCAATCGAGAACAGTCTATGGCTACACCTTC
CDR3: CASSQSRTVYGYTF

D: NA
length: 12
J: TRBJ1-1
V: TRBV7-9
DNA: TGTGCCAGCAGCTTAGCGCGCGGTGAAGCTTTCTTT
CDR3: CASSLARGEAFF

D: TRBD1
length: 15
J: TRBJ1-1
V: TRBV12-5
DNA: TGTGCTAGTGGTTTACAGGGGGGGATGAACACTGAAGCTTTCTTT
CDR3: CASGLQGGMNTEAFF

D: NA
length: 13
J: TRBJ1-1
V: TRBV15
DNA: TGTGCCACCCGCAGGGAGGGGTACACTGAAGCTTTCTTT
CDR3: CATRREGYTEAFF

D: TRBD1
length: 15
J: TRBJ1-6
V: TRBV4-1
DNA: TGCGCCAGCAGCCAAGCGGACAGGGATAATTCACCCCTCCACTTT
CDR3: CASSQADRDNSPLHF

D: TRBD2
length: 15
J: TRBJ2-7
V: TRBV27
DNA: TGTGCCAGCAGTTTAGCGGGGGAAAGCTCCTACGAGCAGTACTTC
CDR3: CASSLAGESSYEQYF